This entry lists 8 T cell receptor beta chains sequenced from one sample in a study of HIV-infected children after antiretroviral therapy interruption (dated by TCRdb to the late 2010s). In the paper's terms, the treatment or condition label means: PENTA 11 planned treatment interruption arm or continuous ART arm. Library generation was performed with 3' RACE. The sequencing machine was an Illumina MiSeq. To correct PCR amplification bias, TCR libraries were generated from RNA with a 3' RACE protocol that used unique molecular identifiers. TCRdb reprocessed the public reads (quality trimming at Q25 with fastp, clone calling with MiXCR) and kept in-frame beta chains. Every entry covers one CDR3 protein and lists the most common genes and DNA from its rows. This sample lists approximately 89,000 distinct CDR3 sequences; about 6.9% were detected once. Jointly, the top ten make up 1% to 1.3% of the sample.

Sample: CD45RA+ CD4+ T cells from PBMCs, pooled from several time points, taken from a donor given antiretroviral therapy, either interrupted or continuous. The label giving this sample's cell subset or site can be read as: naive CD4+ CD45RA+ CD45RO- T cells. The source of these receptors is a pool of human donors with HIV.

The sample holds many counts of this clonotype. The V call is TRBV7-7, the J call TRBJ2-7, with D perhaps assigned TRBD1 or TRBD2 (5 bases each). This CDR3 has 12 amino acids. Between the trimmed V and J ends, which lost 5 bases and 9 bases, there was a span of 14 bases. Germline V gives CDR1 SSHAT, CDR2 FNYEAQ (reference sequence). CDR3 nucleotides: TGTGCCAGCAGCCTCAACAGGACTCGGCAGTACTTC. Translating it yields CASSLNRTRQYF.

This clonotype was recorded many times. The junction does not match germline at one end; this may be a read error. The chain uses TRBV27 and TRBJ1-5; D may be TRBD1 (5 bases). Germline-derived CDR1 and CDR2 are MNHEY and SMNVEV (reference sequence). The CDR3 covers 13 residues. The CDR3 sequence: CTSSTRVHQPQHF. The CDR3, as DNA: TGCACCAGCAGTACCAGGGTACATCAGCCCCAGCATTTT.

V gene TRBV4-1 combines with J gene TRBJ2-7, with D possibly being TRBD1 (6 bases). V was pared by 10 bases and J by 5 bases, with 9 bases between. The CDR3 is made up of 10 amino acids. In germline, CDR1 is MGHRA, CDR2 YSYEKL. CDR3 sequence: CATGQNEQYF. CDR3 DNA sequence: TGCGCCACGGGACAAAACGAGCAGTACTTC.

This clonotype has only a few counts. The chain recombines TRBV12-3 or TRBV12-4 with TRBJ2-1, with 15 bases that match TRBD2. The V segment lost 4 bases and the J segment 4 bases; nucleotides outside the gene matches: 2. This CDR3 region has 16 residues. CDR3 sequence: CASSWTSGGVYNEQFF. The CDR3 DNA is TGTGCCAGCAGTTGGACTAGCGGGGGGGTATACAATGAGCAGTTCTTC.

This clonotype was counted ten times or more. This sequence joins TRBV7-9 and TRBJ1-1; 8 bases match TRBD1. V was clipped by 5 bases and J by 4 bases; unmatched bases: 9. The CDR3 runs to 15 residues. The germline V gene encodes CDR1 SEHNR and CDR2 FQNEAQ (reference sequence). The CDR3 here is CASSPLTGGRTEAFF. The CDR3 nucleotides read TGTGCCAGCAGCCCTTTAACAGGGGGTCGCACTGAAGCTTTCTTT.

This clonotype was counted many times. The genes are TRBV7-2 and TRBJ2-1, with D possibly TRBD1 on 5 matching bases. This CDR3 contains 13 residues. The germline V gene encodes CDR1 SGHTA and CDR2 FQGNSA. Trimming stripped 4 bases from V and 4 bases from J, with 8 bases between. The CDR3 DNA sequence: TGTGCCAGCAGCTCCCAGGGATACAATGAGCAGTTCTTC. This sequence encodes CASSSQGYNEQFF.

This clonotype was observed many times. The gene calls are TRBV20-1 and TRBJ2-1, with TRBD2 identical over 8 bases. This CDR3 contains 15 residues. Germline V gene sequence: CDR1 DFQATT, CDR2 SNEGSKA (reference sequence). Germline trimming cut 5 bases from V and 8 bases from J; bases unmatched to any gene: 14. CDR3 DNA: TGCAGTGCTGACCCCGGGGACTGGACTAGCCATGAGCAGTTCTTC. Its translation is CSADPGDWTSHEQFF.

This clonotype was counted many times. The CDR3 loop reads CASSFRSGISYEQYF. CDR3 bases: TGTGCCAGCAGCTTCAGGTCGGGTATCTCCTACGAGCAGTACTTC. This chain joins TRBV11-1 and TRBJ2-7; D gene ambiguous. There are 15 residues in the CDR3. V lost 3 bases and J 0 bases, leaving 12 bases between the germline ends. Germline lookup yields CDR1 SGHAT and CDR2 FQDESV (reference sequence).